The 23 T cell receptor beta chains reported below all come from one sample, sequenced in a study of regulatory T cells in long-lasting Graves disease. Regarding time point: persistent/refractory GD, antithyroid drugs over 5 years with positive TRAb. TCR sequences were obtained from RNA taken from PBMCs. TCR beta libraries were built with iRepertoire HTBI primers and Arm-PCR of CDR3 regions. Using its own MiXCR run on the multiplex PCR reads, TCRdb lists one record per CDR3 protein. The repertoire holds 450,000 or so distinct CDR3 sequences, with less than 25% as singletons. This specimen consisted of peripheral blood mononuclear cells (PBMCs), obtained when the disease was refractory, from a patient treated with antithyroid drugs. These receptors were collected from a female donor with Graves disease.

The rearrangement joins TRBV30 to TRBJ1-3; 7 bases agree with TRBD1. Trimming cost V 7 bases and J 4 bases; bases outside gene matches: 4. Looked up from germline, CDR1 is GTSNPN and CDR2 is SVGIG (reference sequence). This CDR3 is built from 12 residues. The CDR3 DNA follows: TGTGCCTACAGGGGTATAGGAAACACCATATATTTT. Translation: CAYRGIGNTIYF. Full variable domain (missing parts from reference TRBV30 and TRBJ1-3): SQTIHQWPATLVQPVGSPLSLECTVEGTSNPNLYWYRQAAGRGLQLLFYSVGIGQISSEVPQNLSASRPQDRQFILSSKKLLLSDSGFYLCAYRGIGNTIYFGEGSWLTVV.

This clonotype occurred many times. The J gene is TRBJ1-5, the V gene TRBV6-1; no clear D gene. CDR1 is MNHNS, CDR2 SASEGT, per germline. This CDR3 is 14 amino acids long. V dropped 3 bases and J dropped 5 bases, with 11 bases sitting between them. CDR3 sequence (DNA): TGTGCCAGCAGTGATTCGGGCATCTATCAGCCCCAGCATTTT. Protein sequence: CASSDSGIYQPQHF.

This chain connects TRBV20-1 to TRBJ2-3; D is possibly TRBD1 or TRBD2 (6 bases each). Trimming left V 5 bases short and J 5 bases short, with 17 bases between. Germline loops: CDR1 DFQATT, CDR2 SNEGSKA (reference sequence). The CDR3 extends over 14 amino acids. Here the CDR3 DNA reads TGCAGTGCTTTTAGCGGAGAGGGGGTAGATACGCAGTATTTT. This codes for CSAFSGEGVDTQYF.

This clonotype was recorded many times. V gene TRBV28 combines with J gene TRBJ2-5, with D tentatively TRBD2 (6 bases). Germline assignment: CDR1 MDHEN and CDR2 SYDVKM. V was trimmed by 2 bases and J by 5 bases, leaving 15 bases between them. This CDR3 region has 15 residues. CDR3 loop: CASSLITAGGETQYF. The CDR3 region has the DNA TGTGCCAGCAGTTTAATTACGGCAGGAGGGGAGACCCAGTACTTC.

The chain combines TRBV29-1 with TRBJ2-3; D is uncertain. The CDR3 extends over 13 amino acids. V lost 1 base, J lost 5 bases, and 10 bases lay in between. CDR1 and CDR2 from the germline V gene are SQVTM and ANQGSEA. The CDR3, as DNA: TGCAGCGTTGAAGCTGGACGGCGAGATACGCAGTATTTT. It encodes CSVEAGRRDTQYF.

This clonotype came up many times. The rearrangement links TRBV27 to TRBJ2-7; no clear D. The CDR3 extends over 13 amino acids. CDR1 is MNHEY, CDR2 SMNVEV, per germline (reference sequence). The germline V and J ends were trimmed by 4 bases and 9 bases, with 16 bases remaining between them. The CDR3 nucleotides are TGTGCCAGCAGTTCCCCCGGGTGGCTAGGGCAGTACTTC. Protein sequence: CASSSPGWLGQYF.

This clonotype was counted ten times or more. This chain uses TRBV28 with TRBJ1-2, with D unresolved. Per germline, CDR1 MDHEN and CDR2 SYDVKM. V was clipped by 6 bases and J by 2 bases, with 10 bases between them. CDR3 size: 13 residues. CDR3 sequence: CASSPDRNYGYTF. DNA of the CDR3: TGTGCCAGCAGCCCTGACCGAAACTATGGCTACACCTTC.

This clonotype showed up just once. V gene TRBV6-5 combines with J gene TRBJ1-2; weak D call: TRBD1 (5 bases). Trimming took off 4 bases at V and 4 bases at J, with 16 bases between the two ends. Germline assignment: CDR1 MNHEY and CDR2 SVGAGI. The CDR3 loop spans 15 amino acids. In nucleotides, the CDR3 is TGTGCCAGCAGTTCCGTCACCCCGGGGGGCTATGGCTACACCTTC. Translating gives CASSSVTPGGYGYTF.

The table lists this clonotype with a few counts. The V call is TRBV6-5, the J call TRBJ1-2; D is uncertain. CDR3 size: 13 residues. Trimming took 2 bases from V and 4 from J, leaving 8 bases between them. CDR1 and CDR2 from the germline V gene are MNHEY and SVGAGI. The CDR3 coding sequence is TGTGCCAGCAGTTACCTGACGGGCTATGGCTACACCTTC. Translated, it gives CASSYLTGYGYTF.

This clonotype has at least ten counts. The V call is TRBV7-3, the J call TRBJ2-2; maybe TRBD1 (6 bases). This CDR3 spans 14 amino acids. Trimming removed 4 bases at V and 1 base at J, with 7 bases between. Germline values: CDR1 SGHTA, CDR2 FQGTGA. The CDR3 region has the DNA TGTGCCAGCAGCTCGGACAGGAACACCGGGGAGCTGTTTTTT. This gives the protein CASSSDRNTGELFF.

The table lists this clonotype with many counts. The chain combines TRBV20-1 with TRBJ2-5, with 10 bases identical to TRBD2. The CDR3 totals 15 residues. The V gene's germline CDR1 is DFQATT and CDR2 SNEGSKA (reference sequence). Losses at the gene ends were 3 bases for V and 5 bases for J; bases not matched to a gene: 9. The CDR3 nucleotides are TGCAGTGCTAGGAAGCTAGCGGGAGTATCCGAGACCCAGTACTTC. It codes for CSARKLAGVSETQYF.

This clonotype was picked up many times. J is TRBJ2-4 and V is TRBV28, with D possibly TRBD2 on 6 matching bases. V gave up 6 bases and J gave up 6 bases, with 21 bases separating them. The CDR3 has 16 residues. The germline CDR1 and CDR2 sequences are MDHEN and SYDVKM. The CDR3 loop reads CASRTGTGVASNIQYF. CDR3 nucleotides: TGTGCCAGCAGAACCGGCACGGGGGTAGCGTCAAACATTCAGTACTTC.

This clonotype was detected only a few times. V gene TRBV12-3 or TRBV12-4 combines with J gene TRBJ1-5; the D is unclear. The V and J ends lost 8 bases and 2 bases respectively, with 16 bases between them. The CDR3 has 15 residues. The CDR3 bases are TGTGCCAGCCGGGTGGGCCTCGATGGCAATCAGCCCCAGCATTTT. Protein: CASRVGLDGNQPQHF.

This clonotype was seen ten or more times. The chain links TRBV28 to TRBJ2-7; D is unresolved. The CDR3 length is 13 residues. The germline V and J ends were trimmed by 5 bases and 5 bases, with 13 bases remaining between them. The germline V gene encodes CDR1 MDHEN and CDR2 SYDVKM. In nucleotides, the CDR3 is TGTGCCAGCAGTCCTGGGGATAGGAACGAGCAGTACTTC. Its protein product is CASSPGDRNEQYF. The full variable domain, its missing parts supplied by reference TRBV28 and TRBJ2-7, is DVKVTQSSRYLVKRTGEKVFLECVQDMDHENMFWYRQDPGLGLRLIYFSYDVKMKEKGDIPEGYSVSREKKERFSLILESASTNQTSMYLCASSPGDRNEQYFGPGTRLTVT.

This sequence joins TRBV12-3 or TRBV12-4 and TRBJ1-2, with D perhaps matching TRBD1 (5 bases). Trimming removed 6 bases at V and 7 bases at J, with 30 bases between. There are 18 residues in the CDR3. The CDR3 region is CASRPSGGDGASVGGYTF. In DNA form, the CDR3 reads TGTGCCAGCAGACCCTCGGGGGGGGACGGGGCTTCGGTGGGTGGCTACACCTTC.

There are many counts of this clonotype. This chain connects TRBV12-3 or TRBV12-4 to TRBJ1-2; no definite D call. The CDR3 is 12 amino acids. Between the trimmed V and J ends, which lost 1 base and 4 bases, there was a span of 4 bases. The CDR3 DNA reads TGTGCCAGCAGTTTAGGAATCTATGGCTACACCTTC. Translation: CASSLGIYGYTF.

This clonotype was detected ten times or more. V gene TRBV28 combines with J gene TRBJ2-5; TRBD1 matches at 10 bases. This CDR3 is built from 15 residues. The germline CDR1 and CDR2 sequences are MDHEN and SYDVKM. V gave up 6 bases and J gave up 0 bases; unmatched junction bases: 4. CDR3 sequence reads: CASSPTGGYQETQYF. The CDR3 DNA is TGTGCCAGCAGCCCGACAGGGGGCTACCAAGAGACCCAGTACTTC.

This clonotype was seen at least ten times. V is TRBV12-3 or TRBV12-4 and J is TRBJ1-4, with 8 positions matching TRBD1. The CDR3 is 14 amino acids. With V trimmed by 6 bases and J by 7 bases, 7 bases remained unmatched. CDR3 coding DNA: TGTGCCAGCAGCTCAGGGACAGGTAGTGAAAAACTGTTTTTT. Amino acid sequence: CASSSGTGSEKLFF.

This clonotype was seen a handful of times. This chain links TRBV7-8 with TRBJ2-5, with TRBD2 identical over 12 bases. This CDR3 has 17 residues. CDR1 is SGHVS, CDR2 FQNEAQ, per germline. V lost 5 bases to trimming and J lost 4 bases; unmatched junction nucleotides: 11. CDR3 bases: TGTGCCAGCAGCGCCCGACGGCTAGCGGGAGGGCGAGAGACCCAGTACTTC. It specifies CASSARRLAGGRETQYF.

The CDR3: CAWSVSERGYNEQFF. CDR3 in DNA: TGTGCCTGGAGTGTATCTGAGCGGGGGTACAATGAGCAGTTCTTC. J is TRBJ2-1 and V is TRBV30; 8 bases align to TRBD2. Germline CDR1 is GTSNPN and CDR2 is SVGIG (reference sequence). J lost 4 bases, V lost 0 bases, and 5 bases had no gene match. This CDR3 is built from 15 residues.

The table lists this clonotype with a few counts. The chain couples TRBV6-2 or TRBV6-3 to TRBJ2-3, with 7 bases identical to TRBD2. CDR3 length equals 15 residues. V dropped 6 bases and J dropped 1; count of bases not matched to a gene: 7. CDR1 MNHEY and CDR2 SVGEGT come from the germline V gene. The CDR3 DNA reads TGTGCCAGCAGAACCCAGCGGGGAGGCACAGATACGCAGTATTTT. Protein sequence: CASRTQRGGTDTQYF.

The gene calls are TRBV6-2 or TRBV6-3 and TRBJ2-2; D not resolved. This CDR3 is built from 14 residues. V gave up 6 bases and J gave up 0 bases, with 8 bases separating them. Germline V gives CDR1 MNHEY, CDR2 SVGEGT. CDR3 sequence (DNA): TGTGCCAGCAGGTTAGCCTCGAACACCGGGGAGCTGTTTTTT. Protein sequence: CASRLASNTGELFF.

V is TRBV5-1 and J is TRBJ2-7; 8 bases fit TRBD1. V trimming: 7 bases; J trimming: 2 bases; junction bases outside the gene matches: 8. The CDR3 covers 14 residues. Germline V lookup: CDR1 SGHRS, CDR2 YFSETQ. CDR3 nucleotide sequence: TGCGCCAGCCGACCTCGGACAGGGACCTACGAGCAGTACTTC. Encoded protein: CASRPRTGTYEQYF.